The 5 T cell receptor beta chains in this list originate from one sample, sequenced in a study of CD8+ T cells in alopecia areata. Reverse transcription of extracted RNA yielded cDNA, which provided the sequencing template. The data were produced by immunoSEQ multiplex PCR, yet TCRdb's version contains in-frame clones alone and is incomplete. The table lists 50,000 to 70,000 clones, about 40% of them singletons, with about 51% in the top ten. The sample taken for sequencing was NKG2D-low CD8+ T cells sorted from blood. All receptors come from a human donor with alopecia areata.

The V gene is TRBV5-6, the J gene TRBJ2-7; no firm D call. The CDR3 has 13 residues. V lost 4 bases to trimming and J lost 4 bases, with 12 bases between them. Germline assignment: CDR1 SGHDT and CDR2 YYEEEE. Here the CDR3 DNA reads TGTGCCAGCAGCACCGAGAGTGGTTACGAGCAGTACTTC. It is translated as CASSTESGYEQYF.

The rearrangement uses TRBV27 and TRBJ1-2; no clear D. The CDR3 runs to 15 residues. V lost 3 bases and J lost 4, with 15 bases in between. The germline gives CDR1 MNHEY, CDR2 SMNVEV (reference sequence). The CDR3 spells CASSLAGSSPYGYTF. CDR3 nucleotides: TGTGCCAGCAGTTTGGCGGGCTCCTCGCCCTATGGCTACACCTTC.

The CDR3: CASSFPMPNEVDEQYF. CDR3 DNA: TGTGCCAGCAGCTTCCCTATGCCGAACGAGGTGGACGAGCAGTACTTC. This rearrangement joins TRBV7-9 to TRBJ2-7; no definite D call. Trimming left V 3 bases short and J 5 bases short, with 20 bases between. The CDR3 has 16 residues. Germline V CDR1 and CDR2: SEHNR, FQNEAQ (reference sequence).

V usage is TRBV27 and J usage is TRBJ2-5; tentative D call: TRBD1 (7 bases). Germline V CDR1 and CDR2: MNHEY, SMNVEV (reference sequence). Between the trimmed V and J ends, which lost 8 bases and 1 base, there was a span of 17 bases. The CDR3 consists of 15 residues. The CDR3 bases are TGTGCCAGCGGAGGGGGCGGAGGGTTCCAAGAGACCCAGTACTTC. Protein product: CASGGGGGFQETQYF.

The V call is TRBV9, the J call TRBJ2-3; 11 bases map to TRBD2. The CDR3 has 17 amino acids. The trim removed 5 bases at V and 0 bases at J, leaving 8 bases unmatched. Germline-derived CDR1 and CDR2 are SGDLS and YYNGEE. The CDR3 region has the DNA TGTGCCAGCAGATCGACTAGCGGGGCCTACAGCACAGATACGCAGTATTTT. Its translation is CASRSTSGAYSTDTQYF.